This passage covers 16 T cell receptor beta chains from one sample sequenced in a study of response to subunit inactivated influenza vaccine. TCRdb re-called the RT-PCR reads through MiXCR, storing one row per CDR3 protein. The sample includes about half a million distinct CDR3 sequences, roughly 25% of them seen just once. Sequencing was performed on CD4+ T cells sorted from PBMCs, taken 5 days after vaccination. These receptor sequences come from a man aged 50-59 years who received an inactivated influenza vaccine.

This clonotype was counted at least ten times. The chain carries TRBV12-3 or TRBV12-4 and TRBJ1-2; D is possibly TRBD1 (5 bases). This CDR3 comprises 13 residues. V lost 5 bases to trimming and J lost 4 bases, with 11 bases between them. CDR3 region: CASSPGTVYGYTF. The CDR3, as DNA: TGTGCCAGCAGTCCCGGGACGGTCTATGGCTACACCTTC.

This clonotype has more than one count but fewer than ten. The CDR3, as DNA: TGTGCCAGCAGCTGGGGACAGGGGGCGGCATCCGGGGAGCTGTTTTTT. Its translation is CASSWGQGAASGELFF. The chain employs TRBV5-5 and TRBJ2-2; 12 nucleotides align to TRBD1. After removal of 3 bases from V and 6 bases from J, the junction contained 6 bases not matched to a gene. Germline V gene sequence: CDR1 SGHKS, CDR2 YYEKEE (reference sequence). The CDR3 has 16 residues.

The chain joins TRBV27 to TRBJ2-3; the match to TRBD1 covers 10 bases. V lost 6 bases and J lost 9; bases outside the gene matches: 3. This CDR3 spans 12 amino acids. Germline CDR1 and CDR2: MNHEY and SMNVEV (reference sequence). The CDR3 DNA is TGTGCCAGCAGGACAGGGGGCCTGACGCAGTATTTT. This encodes CASRTGGLTQYF.

The CDR3 nucleotides are TGTGCCAGCAGGCCGCCTACCCCCGGGGAGCTGTTTTTT. Translating it yields CASRPPTPGELFF. The chain has TRBV6-2 or TRBV6-3 and TRBJ2-2; D call uncertain. CDR1 and CDR2 from the germline V gene are MNHEY and SVGEGT. CDR3 length: 13 amino acids. The germline V and J ends were trimmed by 6 bases and 6 bases, with 11 bases remaining between them.

This chain joins TRBV12-3 or TRBV12-4 and TRBJ1-2; 7 nucleotides align to TRBD1. The CDR3 extends over 15 amino acids. V dropped 7 bases and J dropped 3; count of bases not matched to a gene: 11. The CDR3, as DNA: TGTGCCAGCATTGCTATAGGGGGACAGCACTATGGCTACACCTTC. It is translated as CASIAIGGQHYGYTF.

Only a few counts were recorded for this clonotype. The rearrangement uses TRBV20-1 and TRBJ1-2; a weak D match, TRBD1 (5 bases). The V gene lost 3 bases and the J gene lost 6 bases, with 14 bases spanning the gap. This CDR3 region has 13 residues. The V gene's germline CDR1 is DFQATT and CDR2 SNEGSKA (reference sequence). CDR3 bases: TGCAGTGCTAGGAGCGACAGAGCTAATGGCTACACCTTC. It translates to CSARSDRANGYTF.

The rearrangement joins TRBV7-2 to TRBJ2-7, with 9 positions matching TRBD2. Germline V gives CDR1 SGHTA, CDR2 FQGNSA. This CDR3 comprises 16 residues. The trim removed 3 bases at V and 3 bases at J, leaving 9 bases unmatched. This CDR3 reads CASSLLGLAGYYEQYF. CDR3 DNA: TGTGCCAGCAGCTTGCTGGGGCTAGCGGGGTACTACGAGCAGTACTTC.

The chain couples TRBV7-2 to TRBJ1-1, with D tentatively TRBD1 (5 bases). The CDR3 runs 17 residues. V was pared by 3 bases and J by 1 base, with 18 bases between. The V gene's germline CDR1 is SGHTA and CDR2 FQGNSA. Here the CDR3 DNA reads TGTGCCAGCAGCTTCCCTAGAAACGGGGACCCGAACACTGAAGCTTTCTTT. Encoded protein: CASSFPRNGDPNTEAFF.

The chain joins TRBV4-2 to TRBJ2-4; the D is unclear. CDR1 and CDR2 from the germline V gene are LGHNA and YNFKEQ. V shed 1 base and J shed 6 bases, with 13 bases lying between them. The CDR3 sequence is 15 residues long. CDR3 nucleotide sequence: TGTGCCAGCAGCCAAGCGGACCTAGGTGTAAACATTCAGTACTTC. Translated: CASSQADLGVNIQYF.

The V call is TRBV10-3, the J call TRBJ2-1; 7 bases match TRBD2. This CDR3 contains 14 residues. With V trimmed by 6 bases and J by 9 bases, 11 bases remained unmatched. Per germline, CDR1 ENHRY and CDR2 SYGVKD. The CDR3, as DNA: TGTGCCATCAGGCCTAGCGGTATTGGTGGTGAGCAGTTCTTC. Protein sequence: CAIRPSGIGGEQFF.

The genes are TRBV20-1 and TRBJ2-7, with D perhaps TRBD2 (6 bases). Germline V gene lookup returns CDR1 DFQATT and CDR2 SNEGSKA (reference sequence). The CDR3 has 15 amino acids. V gave up 6 bases and J gave up 1 base, with 19 bases separating them. CDR3 protein: CSAPSSEAPSYEQYF. CDR3 nucleotide sequence: TGCAGTGCCCCATCTAGCGAAGCCCCTTCCTACGAGCAGTACTTC.

The CDR3 is CASSWNLGPNEKLFF. DNA of the CDR3: TGTGCCAGCAGCTGGAACCTCGGTCCTAATGAAAAACTGTTTTTT. V gene TRBV5-5 combines with J gene TRBJ1-4; the D is unclear. This CDR3 contains 15 residues. Germline loops: CDR1 SGHKS, CDR2 YYEKEE (reference sequence). The ends were cut back, 3 bases at V and 3 bases at J, with 12 bases in the middle.

CDR3 DNA sequence: TGTGCCAGCAGTGGTAGCGGGAGTCTCACCGGGGAGCTGTTTTTT. This sequence encodes CASSGSGSLTGELFF. The chain has TRBV27 and TRBJ2-2, with 9 nucleotides matching TRBD2. Per germline, CDR1 MNHEY and CDR2 SMNVEV (reference sequence). V lost 5 bases and J lost 4; bases outside the gene matches: 5. The CDR3 consists of 15 residues.

The rearrangement joins TRBV24-1 to TRBJ2-2; the D is unclear. The CDR3 sequence is 15 residues long. The V gene lost 1 base and the J gene lost 4 bases, with 9 bases spanning the gap. CDR1 and CDR2 (germline): KGHDR, SFDVKD. The CDR3 nucleotides read TGTGCCACCAGTGATTTTCTCCAGACCACCGGGGAGCTGTTTTTT. Amino acids: CATSDFLQTTGELFF.

The chain combines TRBV29-1 with TRBJ2-7; D unclear. CDR1 and CDR2 from the germline V gene are SQVTM and ANQGSEA. V was cut by 4 bases and J by 0 bases, with 13 bases left in between. This CDR3 comprises 14 residues. This CDR3 reads CSVVFASSSYEQYF. The CDR3 bases are TGCAGCGTTGTCTTCGCCTCCAGCTCCTACGAGCAGTACTTC.

This clonotype was seen only a few times. The CDR3 sequence: CASSLELDPYNSPLHF. The CDR3 bases are TGTGCCAGCAGCTTAGAATTGGACCCTTATAATTCACCCCTCCACTTT. The chain links TRBV7-6 to TRBJ1-6; unclear D gene. The germline CDR1 and CDR2 sequences are SGHVS and FNYEAQ. V lost 1 base and J 4 bases, leaving 11 bases between the germline ends. The CDR3 is 16 amino acids.